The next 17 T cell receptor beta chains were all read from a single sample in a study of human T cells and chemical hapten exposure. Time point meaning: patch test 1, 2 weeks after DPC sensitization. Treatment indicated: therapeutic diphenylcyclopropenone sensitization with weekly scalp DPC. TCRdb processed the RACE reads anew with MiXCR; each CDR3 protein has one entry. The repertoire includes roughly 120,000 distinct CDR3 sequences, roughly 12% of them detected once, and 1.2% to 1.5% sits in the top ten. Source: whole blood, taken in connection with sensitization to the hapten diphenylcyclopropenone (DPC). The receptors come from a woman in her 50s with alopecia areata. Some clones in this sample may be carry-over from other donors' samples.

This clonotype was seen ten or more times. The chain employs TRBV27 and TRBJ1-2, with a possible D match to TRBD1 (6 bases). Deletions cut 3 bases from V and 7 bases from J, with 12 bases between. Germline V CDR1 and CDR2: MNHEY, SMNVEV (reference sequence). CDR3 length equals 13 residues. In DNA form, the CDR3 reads TGTGCCAGCAGTTTCAGAGGAGGGGGTGGCTACACCTTC. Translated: CASSFRGGGGYTF.

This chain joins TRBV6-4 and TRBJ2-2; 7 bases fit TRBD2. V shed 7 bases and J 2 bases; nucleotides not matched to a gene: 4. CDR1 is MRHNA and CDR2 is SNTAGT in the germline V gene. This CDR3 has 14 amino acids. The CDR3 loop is CASMAGENTGELFF. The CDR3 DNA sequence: TGTGCCAGCATGGCGGGGGAAAACACCGGGGAGCTGTTTTTT.

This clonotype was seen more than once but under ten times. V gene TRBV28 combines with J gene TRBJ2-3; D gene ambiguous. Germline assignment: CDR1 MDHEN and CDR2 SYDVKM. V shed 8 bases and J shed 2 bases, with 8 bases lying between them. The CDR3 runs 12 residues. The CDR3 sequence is CASEGTTDTQYF. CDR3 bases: TGTGCCAGCGAAGGCACCACAGATACGCAGTATTTT.

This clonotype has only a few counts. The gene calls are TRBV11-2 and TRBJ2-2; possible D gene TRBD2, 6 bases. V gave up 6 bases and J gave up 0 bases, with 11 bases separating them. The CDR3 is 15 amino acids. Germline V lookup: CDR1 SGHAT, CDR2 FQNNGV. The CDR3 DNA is TGTGCCAGCAGGCGAGGGACTTCGAACACCGGGGAGCTGTTTTTT. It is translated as CASRRGTSNTGELFF.

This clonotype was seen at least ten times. The CDR3 reads CSVAASTNEKLFF. The CDR3 coding sequence is TGCAGCGTTGCAGCCTCAACTAATGAAAAACTGTTTTTT. The V call is TRBV29-1, the J call TRBJ1-4; D is undetermined. The CDR3 has 13 amino acids. Trimming removed 4 bases from V and 0 bases from J, with 6 bases in between. The germline V gene encodes CDR1 SQVTM and CDR2 ANQGSEA.

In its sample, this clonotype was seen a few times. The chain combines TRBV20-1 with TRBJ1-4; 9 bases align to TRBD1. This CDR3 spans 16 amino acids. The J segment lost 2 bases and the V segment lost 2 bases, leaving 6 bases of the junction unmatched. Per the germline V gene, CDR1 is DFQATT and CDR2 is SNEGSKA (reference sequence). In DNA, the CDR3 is TGCAGTGCTAGACCGGGACAGGGAACGACTAATGAAAAACTGTTTTTT. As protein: CSARPGQGTTNEKLFF.

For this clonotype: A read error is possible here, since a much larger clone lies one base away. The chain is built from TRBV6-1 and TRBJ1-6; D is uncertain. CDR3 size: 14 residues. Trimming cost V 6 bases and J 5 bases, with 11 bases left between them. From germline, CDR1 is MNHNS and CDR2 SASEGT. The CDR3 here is CASRRDKDNSPLHF. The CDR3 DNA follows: TGTGCCAGCAGACGCGACAAGGATAATTCACCCCTCCACTTT.

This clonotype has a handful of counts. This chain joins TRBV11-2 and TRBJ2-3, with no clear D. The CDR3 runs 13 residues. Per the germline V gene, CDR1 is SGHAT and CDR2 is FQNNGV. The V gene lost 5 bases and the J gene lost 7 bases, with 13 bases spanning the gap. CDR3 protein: CASSPTLPNTQYF. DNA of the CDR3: TGTGCCAGCAGCCCAACTCTCCCCAATACGCAGTATTTT.

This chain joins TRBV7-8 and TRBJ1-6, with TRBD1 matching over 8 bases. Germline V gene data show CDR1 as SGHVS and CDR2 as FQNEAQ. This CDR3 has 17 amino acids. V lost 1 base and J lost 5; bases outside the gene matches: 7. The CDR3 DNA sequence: TGTGCCAGCAGCTTAGGTGACAGGGGCGGCGATAATTCACCCCTCCACTTT. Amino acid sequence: CASSLGDRGGDNSPLHF.

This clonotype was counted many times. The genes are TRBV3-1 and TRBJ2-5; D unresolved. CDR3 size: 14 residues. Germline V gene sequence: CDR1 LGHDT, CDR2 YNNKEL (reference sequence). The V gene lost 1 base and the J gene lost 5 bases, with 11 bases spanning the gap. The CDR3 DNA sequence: TGTGCCAGCAGCCAAGGGACCGCACAGGAGACCCAGTACTTC. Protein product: CASSQGTAQETQYF.

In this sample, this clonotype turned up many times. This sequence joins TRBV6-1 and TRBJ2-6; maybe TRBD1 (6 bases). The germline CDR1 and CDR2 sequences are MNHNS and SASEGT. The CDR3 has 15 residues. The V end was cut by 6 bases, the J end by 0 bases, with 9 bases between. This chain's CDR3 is CASRAGDSGANVLTF. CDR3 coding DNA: TGTGCCAGCAGAGCAGGGGACTCTGGGGCCAACGTCCTGACTTTC.

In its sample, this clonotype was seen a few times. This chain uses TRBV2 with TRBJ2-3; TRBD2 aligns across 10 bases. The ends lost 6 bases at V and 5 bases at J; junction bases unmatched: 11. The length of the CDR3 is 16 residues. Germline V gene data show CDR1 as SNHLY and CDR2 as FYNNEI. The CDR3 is CASSKKGTSVGDTQYF. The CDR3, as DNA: TGTGCCAGCAGCAAGAAAGGGACTAGCGTAGGAGATACGCAGTATTTT.

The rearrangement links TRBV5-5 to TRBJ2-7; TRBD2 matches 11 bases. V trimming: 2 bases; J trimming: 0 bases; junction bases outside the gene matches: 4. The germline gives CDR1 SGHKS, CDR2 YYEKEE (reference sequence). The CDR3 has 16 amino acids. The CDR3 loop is CASSFTSGGVSYEQYF. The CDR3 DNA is TGTGCCAGCAGCTTCACTAGCGGGGGCGTCTCCTACGAGCAGTACTTC.

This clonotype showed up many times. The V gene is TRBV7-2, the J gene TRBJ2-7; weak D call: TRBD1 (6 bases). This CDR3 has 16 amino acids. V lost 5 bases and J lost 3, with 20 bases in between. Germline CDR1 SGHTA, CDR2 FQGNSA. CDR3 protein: CASSIGSGTSHYEQYF. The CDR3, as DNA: TGTGCCAGCAGCATAGGATCCGGGACATCCCACTACGAGCAGTACTTC.

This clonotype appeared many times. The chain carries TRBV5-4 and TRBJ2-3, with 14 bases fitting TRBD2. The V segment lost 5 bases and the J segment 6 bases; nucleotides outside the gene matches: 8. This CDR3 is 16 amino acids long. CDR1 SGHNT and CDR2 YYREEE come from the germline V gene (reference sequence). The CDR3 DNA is TGTGCCAGCAGACCGACTAGCGGGGGGGCCTTCGATACGCAGTATTTT. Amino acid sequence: CASRPTSGGAFDTQYF.

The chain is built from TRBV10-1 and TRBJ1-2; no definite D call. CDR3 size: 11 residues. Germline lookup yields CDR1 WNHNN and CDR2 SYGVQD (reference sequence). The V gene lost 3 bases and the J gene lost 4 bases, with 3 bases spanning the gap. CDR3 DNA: TGCGCCAGCAGTGACAGCTATGGCTACACCTTC. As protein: CASSDSYGYTF.

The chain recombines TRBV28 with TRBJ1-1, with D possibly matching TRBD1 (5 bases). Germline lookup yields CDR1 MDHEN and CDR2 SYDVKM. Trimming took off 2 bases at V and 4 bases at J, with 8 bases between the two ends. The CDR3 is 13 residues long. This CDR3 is CASSLAGVTEAFF. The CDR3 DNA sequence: TGTGCCAGCAGTTTAGCGGGGGTCACTGAAGCTTTCTTT.